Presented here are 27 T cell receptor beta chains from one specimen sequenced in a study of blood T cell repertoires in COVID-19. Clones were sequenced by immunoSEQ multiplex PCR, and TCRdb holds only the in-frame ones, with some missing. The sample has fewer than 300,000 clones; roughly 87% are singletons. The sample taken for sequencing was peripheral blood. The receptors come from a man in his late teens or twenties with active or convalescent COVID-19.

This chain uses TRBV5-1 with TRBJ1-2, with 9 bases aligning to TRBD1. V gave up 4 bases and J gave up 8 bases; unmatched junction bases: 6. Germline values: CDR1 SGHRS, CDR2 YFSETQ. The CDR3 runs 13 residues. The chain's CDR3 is CASSPQGAEGYTF. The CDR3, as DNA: TGCGCCAGCAGCCCACAGGGGGCAGAGGGCTACACCTTC.

The CDR3 nucleotides read TGCGCCAGCTATGCTGCACCGGGACAGCATGAAGCTTTCTTT. Its translation: CASYAAPGQHEAFF. This chain links TRBV5-1 with TRBJ1-1; 7 bases fit TRBD1. The CDR3 spans 14 residues. Per germline, CDR1 SGHRS and CDR2 YFSETQ. V dropped 7 bases and J dropped 7; count of bases not matched to a gene: 13.

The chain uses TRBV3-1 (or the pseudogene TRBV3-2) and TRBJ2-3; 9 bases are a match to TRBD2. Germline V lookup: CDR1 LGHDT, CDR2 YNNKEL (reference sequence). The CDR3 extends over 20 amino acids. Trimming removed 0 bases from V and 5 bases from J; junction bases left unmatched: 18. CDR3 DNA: TGTGCCAGCAGCCAAGATCTTTGGGTAGGCAGCGGGGGGTACATAGATACGCAGTATTTT. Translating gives CASSQDLWVGSGGYIDTQYF.

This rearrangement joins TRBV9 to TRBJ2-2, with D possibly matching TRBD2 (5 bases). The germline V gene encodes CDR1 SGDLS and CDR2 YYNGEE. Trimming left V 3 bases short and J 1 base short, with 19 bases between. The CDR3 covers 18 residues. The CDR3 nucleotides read TGTGCCAGCAGCGACCCAATGGAGGCCGCGATGAACACCGGGGAGCTGTTTTTT. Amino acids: CASSDPMEAAMNTGELFF.

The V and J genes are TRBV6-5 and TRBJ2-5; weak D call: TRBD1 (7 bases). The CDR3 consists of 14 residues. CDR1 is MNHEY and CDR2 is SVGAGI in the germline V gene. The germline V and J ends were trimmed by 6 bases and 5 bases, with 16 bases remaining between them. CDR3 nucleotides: TGTGCCAGCAGCTCCCCGACAGGGAGGGAGACCCAGTACTTC. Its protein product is CASSSPTGRETQYF.

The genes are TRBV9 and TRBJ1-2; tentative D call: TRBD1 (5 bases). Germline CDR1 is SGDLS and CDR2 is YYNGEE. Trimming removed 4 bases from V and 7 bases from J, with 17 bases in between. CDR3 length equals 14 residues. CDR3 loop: CASSKRDGGSGYTF. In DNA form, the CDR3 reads TGTGCCAGCAGCAAAAGGGACGGGGGTAGTGGCTACACCTTC.

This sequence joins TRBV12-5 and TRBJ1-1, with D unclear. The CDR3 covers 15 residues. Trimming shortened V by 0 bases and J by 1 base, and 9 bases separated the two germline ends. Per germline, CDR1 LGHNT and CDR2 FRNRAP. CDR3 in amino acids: CASGLVQPPNTEAFF. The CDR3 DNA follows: TGTGCTAGTGGTTTGGTACAGCCCCCGAACACTGAAGCTTTCTTT.

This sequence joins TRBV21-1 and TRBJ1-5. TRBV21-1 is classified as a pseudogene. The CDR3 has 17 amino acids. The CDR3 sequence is CASRARQVEDSNQPQHF. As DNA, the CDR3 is TGTGCCAGCCGAGCGCGCCAGGTGGAGGATAGCAATCAGCCCCAGCATTTT.

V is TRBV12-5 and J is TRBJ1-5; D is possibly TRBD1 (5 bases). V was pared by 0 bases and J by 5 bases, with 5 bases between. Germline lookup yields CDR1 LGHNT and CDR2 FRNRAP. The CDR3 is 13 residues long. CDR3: CASGLVQDQPQHF. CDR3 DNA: TGTGCTAGTGGTTTGGTACAGGATCAGCCCCAGCATTTT.

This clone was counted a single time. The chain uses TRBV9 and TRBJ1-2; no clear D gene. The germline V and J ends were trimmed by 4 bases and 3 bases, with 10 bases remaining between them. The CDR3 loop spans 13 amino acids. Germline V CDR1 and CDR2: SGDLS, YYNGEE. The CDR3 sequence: CASSPAQDYGYTF. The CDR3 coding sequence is TGTGCCAGCAGCCCCGCTCAGGACTATGGCTACACCTTC. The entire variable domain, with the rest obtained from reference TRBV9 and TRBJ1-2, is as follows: DSGVTQTPKHLITATGQRVTLRCSPRSGDLSVYWYQQSLDQGLQFLIQYYNGEERAKGNILERFSAQQFPDLHSELNLSSLELGDSALYFCASSPAQDYGYTFGSGTRLTVV.

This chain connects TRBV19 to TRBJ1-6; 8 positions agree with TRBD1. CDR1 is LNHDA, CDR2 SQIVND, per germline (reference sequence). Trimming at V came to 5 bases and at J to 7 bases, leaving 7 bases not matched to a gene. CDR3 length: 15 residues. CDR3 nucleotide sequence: TGTGCCAGTAGTCTTCGACAGGGGAACAATTCACCCCTCCACTTT. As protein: CASSLRQGNNSPLHF.

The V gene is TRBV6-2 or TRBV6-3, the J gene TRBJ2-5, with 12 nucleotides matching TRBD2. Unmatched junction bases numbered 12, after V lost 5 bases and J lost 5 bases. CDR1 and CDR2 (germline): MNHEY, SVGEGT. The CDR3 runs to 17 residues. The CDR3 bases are TGTGCCAGCAGTAGAAATCTCGGACTAGCGGGGATTGAGACCCAGTACTTC. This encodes CASSRNLGLAGIETQYF.

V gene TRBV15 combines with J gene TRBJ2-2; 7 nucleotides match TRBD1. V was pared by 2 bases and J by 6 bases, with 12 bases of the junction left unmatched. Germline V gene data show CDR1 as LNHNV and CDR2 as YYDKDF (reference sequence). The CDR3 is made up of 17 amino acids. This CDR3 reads CATSRTRQGPLAGELFF. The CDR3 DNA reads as TGTGCCACCAGCAGAACACGACAGGGACCCCTTGCCGGGGAGCTGTTTTTT.

In DNA, the CDR3 is TGTGCCAGCAGCCCGCGGGGCCCGAGTTCGGCCAACGTCCTGACTTTC. Amino acid sequence: CASSPRGPSSANVLTF. This chain links TRBV5-4 with TRBJ2-6, with a weak D call TRBD2 (6 bases). The CDR3 covers 16 residues. The germline gives CDR1 SGHNT, CDR2 YYREEE (reference sequence). With 4 bases removed from V and 6 bases from J, the gap between germline ends came to 17 bases. The full variable domain, completed using reference TRBV5-4 and TRBJ2-6, is ETGVTQSPTHLIKTRGQQVTLRCSSQSGHNTVSWYQQALGQGPQFIFQYYREEENGRGNFPPRFSGLQFPNYSSELNVNALELDDSALYLCASSPRGPSSANVLTFGAGSRLTVL.

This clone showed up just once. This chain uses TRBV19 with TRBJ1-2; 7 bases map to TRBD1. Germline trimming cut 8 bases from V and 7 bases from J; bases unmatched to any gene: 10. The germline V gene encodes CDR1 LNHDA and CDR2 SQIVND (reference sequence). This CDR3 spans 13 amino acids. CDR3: CASARGTGFGYTF. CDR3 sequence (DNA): TGTGCCAGTGCCAGGGGGACCGGGTTTGGCTACACCTTC.

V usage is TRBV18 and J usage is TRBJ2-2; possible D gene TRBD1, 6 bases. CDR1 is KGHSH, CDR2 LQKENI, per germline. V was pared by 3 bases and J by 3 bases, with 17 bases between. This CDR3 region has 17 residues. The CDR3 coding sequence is TGTGCCAGCTCACCCTCCGCCCGGGACACGCACACCGGGGAGCTGTTTTTT. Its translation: CASSPSARDTHTGELFF.

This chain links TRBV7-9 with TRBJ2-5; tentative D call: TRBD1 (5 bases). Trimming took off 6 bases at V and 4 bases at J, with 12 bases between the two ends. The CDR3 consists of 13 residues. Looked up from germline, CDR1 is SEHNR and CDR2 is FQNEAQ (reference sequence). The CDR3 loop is CASRLGQVETQYF. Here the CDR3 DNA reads TGTGCCAGCAGACTCGGACAAGTAGAGACCCAGTACTTC. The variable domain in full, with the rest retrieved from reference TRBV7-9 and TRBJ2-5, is DTGVSQNPRHKITKRGQNVTFRCDPISEHNRLYWYRQTLGQGPEFLTYFQNEAQLEKSRLLSDRFSAERPKGSFSTLEIQRTEQGDSAMYLCASRLGQVETQYFGPGTRLLVL.

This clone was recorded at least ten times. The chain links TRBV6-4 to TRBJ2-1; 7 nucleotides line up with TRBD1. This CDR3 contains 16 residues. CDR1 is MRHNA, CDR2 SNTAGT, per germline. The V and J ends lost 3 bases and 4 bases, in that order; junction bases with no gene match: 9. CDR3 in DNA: TGTGCCAGCAGTGAATCACAGGGGTCGCCATACAATGAGCAGTTCTTC. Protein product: CASSESQGSPYNEQFF.

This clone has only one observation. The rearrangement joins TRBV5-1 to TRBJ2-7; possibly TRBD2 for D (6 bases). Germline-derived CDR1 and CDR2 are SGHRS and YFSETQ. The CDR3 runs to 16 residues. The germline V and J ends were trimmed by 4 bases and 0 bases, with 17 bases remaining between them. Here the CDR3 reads CASSAAGGTASYEQYF. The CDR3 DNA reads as TGCGCCAGCAGCGCCGCCGGCGGGACCGCCTCCTACGAGCAGTACTTC. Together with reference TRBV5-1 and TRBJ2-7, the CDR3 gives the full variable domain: KAGVTQTPRYLIKTRGQQVTLSCSPISGHRSVSWYQQTPGQGLQFLFEYFSETQRNKGNFPGRFSGRQFSNSRSEMNVSTLELGDSALYLCASSAAGGTASYEQYFGPGTRLTVT.

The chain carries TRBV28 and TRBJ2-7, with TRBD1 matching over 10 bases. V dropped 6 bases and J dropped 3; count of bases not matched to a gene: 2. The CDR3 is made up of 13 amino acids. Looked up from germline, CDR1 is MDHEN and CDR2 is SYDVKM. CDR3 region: CASRGTGVYEQYF. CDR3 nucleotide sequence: TGTGCCAGCAGAGGGACAGGGGTCTACGAGCAGTACTTC.

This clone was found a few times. As DNA, the CDR3 is TGTGCCAGCAGCCGGACAGTCTCTGGAAACACCATATATTTT. Encoded protein: CASSRTVSGNTIYF. V gene TRBV11-3 combines with J gene TRBJ1-3; maybe TRBD1 (6 bases). The CDR3 covers 14 residues. Germline V gene lookup returns CDR1 SGHNT and CDR2 YENEEA. The V end lost 5 bases, the J end lost 0 bases, and 8 bases lay between the germline ends.

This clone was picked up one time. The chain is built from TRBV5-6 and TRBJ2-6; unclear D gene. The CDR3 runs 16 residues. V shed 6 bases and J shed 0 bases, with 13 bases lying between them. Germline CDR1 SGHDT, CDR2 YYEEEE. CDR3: CASIPFISSGANVLTF. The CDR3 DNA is TGTGCCAGCATCCCCTTTATCTCCTCTGGGGCCAACGTCCTGACTTTC.

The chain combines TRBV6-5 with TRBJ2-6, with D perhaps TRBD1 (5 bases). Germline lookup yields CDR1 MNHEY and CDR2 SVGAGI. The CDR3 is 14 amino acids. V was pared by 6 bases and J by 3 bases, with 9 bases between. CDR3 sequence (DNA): TGTGCCAGCAGCAGGGTTAGTGGGGCCAACGTCCTGACTTTC. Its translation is CASSRVSGANVLTF.

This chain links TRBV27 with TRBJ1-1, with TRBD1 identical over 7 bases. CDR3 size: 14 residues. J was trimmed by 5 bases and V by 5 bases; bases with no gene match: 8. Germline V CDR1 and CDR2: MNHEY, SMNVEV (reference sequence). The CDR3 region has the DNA TGTGCCAGCAGTCCCCCAGGGGGGCGAACTGAAGCTTTCTTT. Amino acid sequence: CASSPPGGRTEAFF.

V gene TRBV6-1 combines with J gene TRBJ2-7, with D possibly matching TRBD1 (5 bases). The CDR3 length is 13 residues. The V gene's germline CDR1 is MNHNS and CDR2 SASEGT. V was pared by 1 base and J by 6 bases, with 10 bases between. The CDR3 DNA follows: TGTGCCAGCAGTGAAGGGGGCAGTTTCGAGCAGTACTTC. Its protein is CASSEGGSFEQYF.

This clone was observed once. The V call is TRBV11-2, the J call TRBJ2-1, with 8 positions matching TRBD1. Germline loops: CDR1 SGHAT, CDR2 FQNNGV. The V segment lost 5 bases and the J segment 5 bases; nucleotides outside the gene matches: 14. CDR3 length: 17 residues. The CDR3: CASSRRPDRENHNEQFF. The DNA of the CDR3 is TGTGCCAGCAGCCGGCGGCCGGACAGGGAAAACCACAATGAGCAGTTCTTC.

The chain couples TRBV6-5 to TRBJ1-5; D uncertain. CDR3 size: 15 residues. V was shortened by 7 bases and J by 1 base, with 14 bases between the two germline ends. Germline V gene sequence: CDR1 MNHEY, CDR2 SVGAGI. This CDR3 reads CASKSGRASNQPQHF. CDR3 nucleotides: TGTGCCAGCAAGAGCGGGCGCGCAAGCAATCAGCCCCAGCATTTT.